Below, 9 T cell receptor beta chains from the same sample are listed, as sequenced in a study of CD8 T cells in ankylosing spondylitis. Study-wide results and limits: Roughly eight highly homologous variants made up a TCR beta motif, and this motif appeared characteristic of ankylosing spondylitis blood.

These receptors' antigens are unknown. TCRdb re-called the 5' RACE reads through MiXCR, storing one row per CDR3 protein. This table holds 500,000 or so distinct CDR3 sequences, 5.3% found once. What was sequenced was blood, either unsorted or a sorted T cell fraction (not recorded which). The receptor set was obtained from a male donor with ankylosing spondylitis.

This clonotype has ten or more counts. The CDR3 DNA reads as TGCGCCAGCAGCCAAGATCGGGGCAGCGACTATGGCTACACCTTC. This codes for CASSQDRGSDYGYTF. The genes are TRBV4-3 and TRBJ1-2, with D tentatively TRBD1 (5 bases). V lost 0 bases, J lost 3 bases, and 11 bases lay in between. This CDR3 has 15 amino acids. Germline V gene lookup returns CDR1 LGHNA and CDR2 YSLEER.

There are many counts of this clonotype. The V and J genes are TRBV29-1 and TRBJ2-2; D possibly corresponds to TRBD2 (5 bases). With 4 bases removed from V and 8 bases from J, the gap between germline ends came to 8 bases. This CDR3 is 11 amino acids long. Germline loops: CDR1 SQVTM, CDR2 ANQGSEA. The CDR3 sequence is CSVVRRGELFF. In DNA form, the CDR3 reads TGCAGCGTTGTAAGGAGGGGGGAGCTGTTTTTT.

This clonotype occurred a few times. This rearrangement joins TRBV9 to TRBJ2-1; D unclear. Germline-derived CDR1 and CDR2 are SGDLS and YYNGEE. The CDR3 contains 16 residues. The V gene lost 4 bases and the J gene lost 9 bases, with 23 bases spanning the gap. CDR3 sequence (DNA): TGTGCCAGCAGCCAATTCCGACATGGGCCGGGCGGTGAGCAGTTCTTC. Its protein is CASSQFRHGPGGEQFF.

This clonotype was recorded many times. This chain uses TRBV10-3 with TRBJ1-1, with 7 bases fitting TRBD1. The V gene's germline CDR1 is ENHRY and CDR2 SYGVKD. The CDR3 spans 14 residues. The ends lost 4 bases at V and 5 bases at J; junction bases unmatched: 7. The CDR3 bases are TGTGCCATCAGTGGACGACAGGGAGAAACTGAAGCTTTCTTT. Translation gives CAISGRQGETEAFF.

This clonotype has a count of ten or more. The rearrangement joins TRBV24-1 to TRBJ2-3; no clear D gene. Germline V gives CDR1 KGHDR, CDR2 SFDVKD. There are 13 residues in the CDR3. V lost 9 bases and J lost 2, with 11 bases in between. CDR3 amino acids: CATGVAPTDTQYF. CDR3 nucleotides: TGTGCCACCGGAGTGGCTCCCACAGATACGCAGTATTTT.

In its sample, this clonotype was seen many times. J is TRBJ2-7 and V is TRBV28, with 8 bases that match TRBD1. Germline CDR1 and CDR2: MDHEN and SYDVKM. The trim removed 3 bases at V and 3 bases at J, leaving 4 bases unmatched. CDR3 length equals 14 residues. CDR3 residues: CASSFQTGGYEQYF. CDR3 sequence (DNA): TGTGCCAGCAGTTTTCAAACAGGGGGCTACGAGCAGTACTTC.

The chain couples TRBV29-1 to TRBJ2-7; TRBD2 aligns across 8 bases. V trimming: 4 bases; J trimming: 5 bases; junction bases outside the gene matches: 10. In germline, CDR1 is SQVTM, CDR2 ANQGSEA. The CDR3 contains 14 residues. This CDR3 reads CSVGAPSGRDEQYF. Here the CDR3 DNA reads TGCAGCGTTGGGGCCCCTAGCGGGCGGGACGAGCAGTACTTC.

In its sample, this clonotype was seen many times. The chain is built from TRBV6-1 and TRBJ2-2; possibly TRBD2 for D (5 bases). The CDR3 extends over 15 amino acids. The germline V and J ends were trimmed by 6 bases and 5 bases, with 16 bases remaining between them. The germline V gene encodes CDR1 MNHNS and CDR2 SASEGT. DNA of the CDR3: TGTGCCAGCAGCCCGCCGGGAATTCGAACCGGGGAGCTGTTTTTT. Translating it yields CASSPPGIRTGELFF.

Many counts were recorded for this clonotype. The rearrangement joins TRBV12-3 or TRBV12-4 to TRBJ2-7; TRBD1 matches at 7 bases. CDR3 length: 13 amino acids. V was clipped by 8 bases and J by 3 bases; unmatched bases: 7. The CDR3 region is CASAGTVVYEQYF. CDR3 sequence (DNA): TGTGCCAGCGCTGGGACAGTGGTCTACGAGCAGTACTTC.